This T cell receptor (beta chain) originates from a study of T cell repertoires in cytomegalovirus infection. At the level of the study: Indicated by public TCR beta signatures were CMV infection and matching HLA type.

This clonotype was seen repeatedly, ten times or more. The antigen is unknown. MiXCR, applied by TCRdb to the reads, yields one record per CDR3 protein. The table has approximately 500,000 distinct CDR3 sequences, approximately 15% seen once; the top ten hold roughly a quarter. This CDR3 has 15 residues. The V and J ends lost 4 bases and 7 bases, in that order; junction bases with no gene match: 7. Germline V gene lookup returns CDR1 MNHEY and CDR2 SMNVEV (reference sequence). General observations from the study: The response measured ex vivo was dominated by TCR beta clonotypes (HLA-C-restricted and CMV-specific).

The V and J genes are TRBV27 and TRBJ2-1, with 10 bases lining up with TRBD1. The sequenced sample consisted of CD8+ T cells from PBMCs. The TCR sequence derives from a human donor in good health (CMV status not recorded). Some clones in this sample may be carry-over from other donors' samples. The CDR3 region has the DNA TGTGCCAGCAGTTACGAGACAGGGGGCGGAAATGAGCAGTTCTTC. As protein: CASSYETGGGNEQFF.